Presented here are 17 T cell receptor beta chains from one specimen sequenced in a study of blood T cell repertoires in COVID-19 (dated by TCRdb to 2020 to 2021). To prepare the library, the immunoSEQ multiplex PCR assay was applied. TCRdb retrieved this table from immuneACCESS and kept in-frame rearrangements only. Not all clones are present; in checked studies, unresolved V genes account for under half, and no reason is known for the remainder. The sample includes approximately 350,000 clones, with around 92% observed a single time. The top ten hold about 3% of the sample. What was sequenced was peripheral blood. These receptors all stem from a woman aged 25 to 39 with COVID-19, enrolled during active disease.

In this sample, this clone turned up once. This chain joins TRBV27 and TRBJ2-6; D might be TRBD2 (5 bases). The germline V and J ends were trimmed by 8 bases and 5 bases, with 19 bases remaining between them. The V gene's germline CDR1 is MNHEY and CDR2 SMNVEV (reference sequence). The length of the CDR3 is 16 residues. CDR3 sequence: CASGPEESLWANVLTF. Written as DNA, the CDR3 is TGTGCCAGCGGGCCGGAGGAATCTCTCTGGGCCAACGTCCTGACTTTC.

This clone appeared once. The genes are TRBV2 and TRBJ1-5; 9 bases map to TRBD1. Germline values: CDR1 SNHLY, CDR2 FYNNEI. This CDR3 region has 15 residues. V was pared by 6 bases and J by 4 bases, with 7 bases of the junction left unmatched. CDR3 nucleotide sequence: TGTGCCAGCAGCGCCGGGACAGGGCGAAATCAGCCCCAGCATTTT. It is translated as CASSAGTGRNQPQHF.

The V gene is TRBV28, the J gene TRBJ2-7; TRBD2 matches at 13 bases. V lost 3 bases, J lost 0 bases, and 14 bases stayed unmatched. The CDR3 loop spans 20 amino acids. Looked up from germline, CDR1 is MDHEN and CDR2 is SYDVKM. In nucleotides, the CDR3 is TGTGCCAGCAGTTTTCTTAATGGGACTAGCGGGAAATTAAGCTCCTACGAGCAGTACGTC. It specifies CASSFLNGTSGKLSSYEQYV.

The J gene is TRBJ2-7, the V gene TRBV5-8; 7 bases fit TRBD2. Unmatched junction bases numbered 18, after V lost 5 bases and J lost 7 bases. Looked up from germline, CDR1 is SGHTS and CDR2 is YDEGEE. The CDR3 loop spans 16 amino acids. In DNA, the CDR3 is TGTGCCAGCAGTCCCGCCGGGACTACCGGCGTGGGGGAGCAGTACGTC. The encoded protein is CASSPAGTTGVGEQYV.

The chain recombines TRBV27 with TRBJ2-7, with TRBD2 identical over 11 bases. V lost 6 bases and J lost 2; bases outside the gene matches: 6. Per the germline V gene, CDR1 is MNHEY and CDR2 is SMNVEV (reference sequence). This CDR3 has 15 residues. The CDR3 spells CASRELAGATYEQYF. The CDR3 DNA reads as TGTGCCAGCAGGGAACTAGCGGGGGCGACCTACGAGCAGTACTTC.

The V call is TRBV25-1, the J call TRBJ1-3, with D possibly TRBD1 on 5 matching bases. The CDR3 loop spans 15 amino acids. The V end was cut by 2 bases, the J end by 9 bases, with 17 bases between. Germline values: CDR1 MGHDK, CDR2 SYGVNS. DNA of the CDR3: TGTGCCAGCAGTGAAGGACACTCTCGCGTTCGCACCATATATTTT. Translating it yields CASSEGHSRVRTIYF.

The chain employs TRBV14 and TRBJ1-6; 7 bases match TRBD1. This CDR3 region has 15 residues. Per the germline V gene, CDR1 is SGHDN and CDR2 is FVKESK. With 4 bases clipped from V and 7 bases from J, the junction kept 7 bases outside the gene matches. In nucleotides, the CDR3 is TGTGCCAGCAGCCCGGCCGGGACAGCGAATTCACCCCTCCACTTT. Translation: CASSPAGTANSPLHF.

The genes are TRBV4-1 and TRBJ1-5; a weak D match, TRBD1 (5 bases). The CDR3 extends over 15 amino acids. Germline V CDR1 and CDR2: MGHRA, YSYEKL. The V gene lost 1 base and the J gene lost 2 bases, with 9 bases spanning the gap. The CDR3 reads CASSQVRGGNQPQHF. The CDR3 region has the DNA TGCGCCAGCAGCCAAGTCCGGGGGGGCAATCAGCCCCAGCATTTT.

J is TRBJ2-7 and V is TRBV29-1; TRBD1 matches at 9 bases. CDR1 and CDR2 (germline): SQVTM, ANQGSEA. This CDR3 contains 14 residues. The J segment lost 2 bases and the V segment lost 5 bases, leaving 7 bases of the junction unmatched. CDR3: CSVQPGQGTYEQYF. In nucleotides, the CDR3 is TGCAGCGTTCAGCCGGGACAGGGCACCTACGAGCAGTACTTC.

The chain joins TRBV2 to TRBJ1-5; the D gene is possibly TRBD1 (6 bases). CDR3 length: 13 residues. Germline lookup yields CDR1 SNHLY and CDR2 FYNNEI. V was clipped by 8 bases and J by 6 bases, with 14 bases between them. CDR3 loop: CASLLSDSQPQHF. In nucleotides, the CDR3 is TGTGCCAGCCTGCTATCGGACAGTCAGCCCCAGCATTTT.

This chain links TRBV2 with TRBJ2-7; 7 bases are shared with TRBD2. The CDR3 loop spans 13 amino acids. V was pared by 6 bases and J by 4 bases, with 6 bases of the junction left unmatched. Germline CDR1 reads SNHLY; CDR2 reads FYNNEI. This CDR3 reads CASRRGGIYEQYV. For the CDR3, the DNA is TGTGCCAGCAGGAGGGGAGGGATATACGAGCAGTACGTC.

The chain couples TRBV30 to TRBJ2-1; 9 nucleotides align to TRBD2. Trimming cost V 1 base and J 7 bases; bases outside gene matches: 17. CDR3 length: 18 residues. Per germline, CDR1 GTSNPN and CDR2 SVGIG (reference sequence). The CDR3 coding sequence is TGTGCCTGGAGTGGAAGGCGGGAGGGCCGTTTTTTGTTAAATGAGCAGTTCTTC. Translation gives CAWSGRREGRFLLNEQFF. The variable domain in full, completed from reference TRBV30 and TRBJ2-1, reads SQTIHQWPATLVQPVGSPLSLECTVEGTSNPNLYWYRQAAGRGLQLLFYSVGIGQISSEVPQNLSASRPQDRQFILSSKKLLLSDSGFYLCAWSGRREGRFLLNEQFFGPGTRLTVL.

The gene calls are TRBV7-9 and TRBJ2-3; 7 nucleotides match TRBD1. The CDR3 has 13 amino acids. The J segment lost 2 bases and the V segment lost 11 bases, leaving 7 bases of the junction unmatched. The V gene's germline CDR1 is SEHNR and CDR2 FQNEAQ (reference sequence). The CDR3 region has the DNA TGTGCCGGCTTGACAGGGATCACAGATACGCAGTATTTT. It is translated as CAGLTGITDTQYF.

V and J are TRBV7-9 and TRBJ2-3; weak D call: TRBD1 (6 bases). In germline, CDR1 is SEHNR, CDR2 FQNEAQ (reference sequence). Trimming shortened V by 5 bases and J by 2 bases, and 14 bases separated the two germline ends. This CDR3 is 15 amino acids long. The CDR3 coding sequence is TGTGCCAGCAGCCCAGGGGCAGGCATCACAGATACGCAGTATTTT. It is translated as CASSPGAGITDTQYF. The full variable domain, completed using reference TRBV7-9 and TRBJ2-3, is DTGVSQNPRHKITKRGQNVTFRCDPISEHNRLYWYRQTLGQGPEFLTYFQNEAQLEKSRLLSDRFSAERPKGSFSTLEIQRTEQGDSAMYLCASSPGAGITDTQYFGPGTRLTVL.

J is TRBJ2-3 and V is TRBV3-1 (or the pseudogene TRBV3-2), with unresolved D. CDR1 is LGHDT, CDR2 YNNKEL, per germline (reference sequence). This CDR3 comprises 15 residues. Trimming shortened V by 0 bases and J by 0 bases, and 7 bases separated the two germline ends. The CDR3 here is CASSQERYSTDTQYF. CDR3 bases: TGTGCCAGCAGCCAAGAGCGGTATAGCACAGATACGCAGTATTTT.

The J gene is TRBJ1-1, the V gene TRBV28, with 7 nucleotides matching TRBD1. The germline gives CDR1 MDHEN, CDR2 SYDVKM. J was trimmed by 5 bases and V by 5 bases; bases with no gene match: 8. The length of the CDR3 is 14 residues. The CDR3 nucleotides are TGTGCCAGCAGTATACCGGGACAGAGAACTGAAGCTTTCTTT. It encodes CASSIPGQRTEAFF.

In the case of this clone: Other DNA sequences within the sample encode an identical CDR3. The rearrangement links TRBV6-2 or TRBV6-3 to TRBJ1-6, with D possibly matching TRBD1 (6 bases). CDR3 length: 12 amino acids. Per germline, CDR1 MNHEY and CDR2 SVGEGT. Trimming stripped 3 bases from V and 10 bases from J, with 7 bases between. CDR3 amino acids: CASSYTGSPLHF. The CDR3 DNA reads TGTGCCAGCAGTTATACAGGGTCACCCCTCCACTTT.